This TCR beta chain emerged from a study of cytomegalovirus exposure and HLA in healthy donors. As for the study in general: Samples from HLA-typed donors yielded 85 million to 95 million unique TCRs in an early data release.

Study-wide results and limits: Reportedly, a later analysis found an Asian-associated ancestry cluster had fewer N-insertions than the approximately 700-donor mean. Later, TCR association rates were found to vary by HLA locus, highest for DRB1 and lowest for HLA-C. A highly shared variant cluster was judged a likely technical artifact.

It was with 60 Vbeta and 13 Jbeta primers that the PCR ran. The table came from immunoSEQ multiplex PCR; TCRdb's copy has only in-frame clones and leaves some out. The table lists over 70,000 clones, about 70% of them singletons. This CDR3 contains 19 residues. Per the germline V gene, CDR1 is SGHRS and CDR2 is YFSETQ. With V trimmed by 3 bases and J by 0 bases, 8 bases remained unmatched. Concerning this clone: Antigen specificity is unknown.

The sequenced sample consisted of PBMCs. V and J are TRBV5-1 and TRBJ2-3, with 15 bases matching TRBD2. This clonotype originated in a man aged 35-49 years in good health and CMV-seropositive. CDR3: CASSSGLAGGRISTDTQYF. In nucleotides, the CDR3 is TGCGCCAGCAGCTCAGGACTAGCGGGGGGGCGTATAAGCACAGATACGCAGTATTTT.